The source of this T cell receptor (beta chain) is a study of response to subunit inactivated influenza vaccine. Via MiXCR, TCRdb re-called the RT-PCR reads, giving one row per CDR3 protein. The sample includes about 540,000 distinct CDR3 sequences, under 30% seen only once; the top ten take roughly 2.8%. This clonotype has a count of ten or more. V gave up 6 bases and J gave up 0 bases; unmatched junction bases: 4. CDR1 and CDR2 (germline): ENHRY, SYGVKD. This CDR3 has 14 amino acids. Separately, the same data were catalogued under a study of T cells expressing NK-cell markers. That paper states: What made the TCR beta cDNA was 5'RACE template switching with UMIs.

The TCR comes from a man in his forties or fifties who received an inactivated influenza vaccine. This specimen consisted of CD4+ T cells sorted from PBMCs, obtained 12 days after vaccination. The V and J genes are TRBV10-3 and TRBJ1-1; 7 nucleotides match TRBD1. The CDR3 DNA follows: TGTGCCATCAGGGTGGACAGGATGAACACTGAAGCTTTCTTT. This codes for CAIRVDRMNTEAFF.